These 18 T cell receptor beta chains share one sample of origin, sequenced in a study of cytomegalovirus exposure and HLA in healthy donors. PCR was performed using 60 Vbeta and 13 Jbeta primers. Data came from immunoSEQ multiplex PCR; TCRdb stores just in-frame clones and leaves some out. The sample lists 120,000 or so clones, under 80% occurring once. The sequencing input was PBMCs. All receptors derive from a man between 35 and 55 years old in good health and CMV-seropositive.

This chain links TRBV19 with TRBJ2-2; D may be TRBD1 (6 bases). V was shortened by 6 bases and J by 6 bases, with 23 bases between the two germline ends. The germline gives CDR1 LNHDA, CDR2 SQIVND (reference sequence). The CDR3 has 17 residues. The CDR3 sequence is CASRIGQGIFQAGELFF. The CDR3 nucleotides read TGTGCCAGTAGGATCGGCCAGGGGATTTTTCAGGCCGGGGAGCTGTTTTTT.

The V gene is TRBV5-5, the J gene TRBJ2-3; weak D call: TRBD1 (6 bases). Trimming removed 0 bases from V and 3 bases from J, with 11 bases in between. CDR3 length: 15 amino acids. Germline-derived CDR1 and CDR2 are SGHKS and YYEKEE (reference sequence). The CDR3 sequence: CASSLVKGVTDTQYF. CDR3 nucleotide sequence: TGTGCCAGCAGCTTGGTAAAGGGGGTAACAGATACGCAGTATTTT.

The chain joins TRBV28 to TRBJ2-2; 10 bases align to TRBD2. The CDR3 has 16 residues. Germline V gene lookup returns CDR1 MDHEN and CDR2 SYDVKM. With V trimmed by 10 bases and J by 3 bases, 11 bases remained unmatched. CDR3 amino acids: CATNLPGLAHTGELFF. The CDR3, as DNA: TGTGCCACTAACTTGCCGGGACTAGCGCACACCGGGGAGCTGTTTTTT.

This rearrangement joins TRBV9 to TRBJ2-4; 9 bases map to TRBD1. The CDR3 length is 18 residues. The V segment lost 0 bases and the J segment 4 bases; nucleotides outside the gene matches: 11. Germline V gene sequence: CDR1 SGDLS, CDR2 YYNGEE. Here the CDR3 DNA reads TGTGCCAGCAGCGTAGACCCCGTCGGGACAGGGATAAAAAACATTCAGTACTTC. Amino acid sequence: CASSVDPVGTGIKNIQYF.

This clone came up once. The rearrangement uses TRBV5-6 and TRBJ2-3, with 8 nucleotides matching TRBD2. The V segment lost 0 bases and the J segment 4 bases; nucleotides outside the gene matches: 7. The CDR3 runs 16 residues. Germline V gene sequence: CDR1 SGHDT, CDR2 YYEEEE. The CDR3 DNA is TGTGCCAGCAGCTTGGGGACGGGGGGGGCCCCAGATACGCAGTATTTT. Protein product: CASSLGTGGAPDTQYF.

The J gene is TRBJ2-3, the V gene TRBV6-5; 11 bases fit TRBD2. This CDR3 is 16 amino acids long. Germline V gene sequence: CDR1 MNHEY, CDR2 SVGAGI. Losses at the gene ends were 4 bases for V and 6 bases for J; bases not matched to a gene: 9. The DNA for the CDR3 is TGTGCCAGCAGTTCATATAGCGGGGGGGCCGGGGATACGCAGTATTTT. It codes for CASSSYSGGAGDTQYF.

In its sample, this clone was seen once. J is TRBJ2-1 and V is TRBV13; 9 nucleotides align to TRBD2. The junction had 14 bases not matched to a gene; V was cut back by 4 bases and J by 7 bases. The length of the CDR3 is 17 residues. Per the germline V gene, CDR1 is PRHDT and CDR2 is FYEKMQ (reference sequence). This CDR3 reads CASSWRSPSGRTNEQFF. CDR3 DNA sequence: TGTGCCAGCAGCTGGAGATCCCCGAGCGGGAGGACTAATGAGCAGTTCTTC.

The chain links TRBV4-2 to TRBJ1-1, with a possible D match to TRBD1 (5 bases). V gave up 0 bases and J gave up 0 bases, with 8 bases separating them. The CDR3 extends over 15 amino acids. The germline V gene has CDR1 LGHNA and CDR2 YNFKEQ. In DNA, the CDR3 is TGTGCCAGCAGCCAAGAATCGACAGTGAACACTGAAGCTTTCTTT. Encoded protein: CASSQESTVNTEAFF.

The J gene is TRBJ2-1, the V gene TRBV12-5; perhaps TRBD1 as D (6 bases). CDR1 is LGHNT and CDR2 is FRNRAP in the germline V gene. This CDR3 has 13 residues. Trimming pared 2 bases from V and 10 bases from J, leaving 12 bases between. CDR3 sequence reads: CASGLKVRGEQFF. CDR3 bases: TGTGCTAGTGGTTTGAAAGTGAGGGGGGAGCAGTTCTTC.

This clone was observed a single time. V usage is TRBV7-2 and J usage is TRBJ2-3; no clear D gene. CDR3 length equals 14 residues. Germline V gene lookup returns CDR1 SGHTA and CDR2 FQGNSA. V dropped 5 bases and J dropped 6 bases, with 15 bases sitting between them. CDR3 region: CASSPPVRQDTQYF. CDR3 DNA sequence: TGTGCCAGCAGCCCCCCTGTGAGGCAGGATACGCAGTATTTT. Together with reference TRBV7-2 and TRBJ2-3, the CDR3 gives the full variable domain: GAGVSQSPSNKVTEKGKDVELRCDPISGHTALYWYRQSLGQGLEFLIYFQGNSAPDKSGLPSDRFSAERTGGSVSTLTIQRTQQEDSAVYLCASSPPVRQDTQYFGPGTRLTVL.

The rearrangement uses TRBV6-1 and TRBJ1-2; 9 nucleotides align to TRBD1. The CDR3 contains 14 residues. The germline V gene has CDR1 MNHNS and CDR2 SASEGT. With 6 bases clipped from V and 3 bases from J, the junction kept 5 bases outside the gene matches. The CDR3 coding sequence is TGTGCCAGCAGACAAGGACAGGGGCACTATGGCTACACCTTC. Its protein product is CASRQGQGHYGYTF.

V usage is TRBV7-8 and J usage is TRBJ1-4, with unresolved D. CDR1 and CDR2 (germline): SGHVS, FQNEAQ. Trimming removed 5 bases at V and 8 bases at J, with 15 bases between. The CDR3 is 14 amino acids. For the CDR3, the DNA is TGTGCCAGCAGCCCGACCCCCGGCGGGGAAAAACTGTTTTTT. Its translation is CASSPTPGGEKLFF.

The chain employs TRBV18 and TRBJ1-5, with TRBD1 identical over 8 bases. This CDR3 spans 18 amino acids. J was trimmed by 1 base and V by 3 bases; bases with no gene match: 11. Germline V gene lookup returns CDR1 KGHSH and CDR2 LQKENI. In DNA form, the CDR3 reads TGTGCCAGCTCACCTTTCCCCAGACAGGGGAAGAGCAATCAGCCCCAGCATTTT. Its protein is CASSPFPRQGKSNQPQHF. Supplemented by reference TRBV18 and TRBJ1-5, the full variable domain reads NAGVMQNPRHLVRRRGQEARLRCSPMKGHSHVYWYRQLPEEGLKFMVYLQKENIIDESGMPKERFSAEFPKEGPSILRIQQVVRGDSAAYFCASSPFPRQGKSNQPQHFGDGTRLSIL.

This chain connects TRBV28 to TRBJ2-1; 9 positions agree with TRBD2. Germline CDR1 MDHEN, CDR2 SYDVKM. Losses at the gene ends were 6 bases for V and 6 bases for J; bases not matched to a gene: 9. CDR3 size: 15 residues. CDR3: CASRPSGGHVNEQFF. In DNA form, the CDR3 reads TGTGCCAGCAGGCCGAGCGGGGGGCATGTCAATGAGCAGTTCTTC.

This clone was recorded once. V gene TRBV6-1 combines with J gene TRBJ1-5; possibly TRBD1 for D (6 bases). CDR3 size: 17 residues. Deletions cut 1 base from V and 1 base from J, with 14 bases between. In germline, CDR1 is MNHNS, CDR2 SASEGT. CDR3 amino acids: CASSEVYPGASNQPQHF. For the CDR3, the DNA is TGTGCCAGCAGTGAAGTCTATCCAGGGGCGAGCAATCAGCCCCAGCATTTT.

The J gene is TRBJ2-1, the V gene TRBV30; TRBD1 is a possible D gene (5 bases). The CDR3 totals 15 residues. V gave up 1 base and J gave up 0 bases, with 10 bases separating them. CDR1 and CDR2 from the germline V gene are GTSNPN and SVGIG (reference sequence). The DNA for the CDR3 is TGTGCCTGGAGTGCGACAGTCAGCTCCTACAATGAGCAGTTCTTC. Its protein product is CAWSATVSSYNEQFF.

This clone has a handful of counts. This chain joins TRBV14 and TRBJ2-7, with 9 bases lining up with TRBD1. Germline-derived CDR1 and CDR2 are SGHDN and FVKESK. The CDR3 has 17 amino acids. V was clipped by 0 bases and J by 1 base; unmatched bases: 7. The CDR3 is CASSQDMRTGVSYEQYF. DNA for the CDR3: TGTGCCAGCAGCCAAGATATGCGGACAGGGGTATCCTACGAGCAGTACTTC.

The chain links TRBV9 to TRBJ2-1; D perhaps matches TRBD2 (6 bases). The CDR3 is 16 amino acids. Trimming shortened V by 0 bases and J by 2 bases, and 12 bases separated the two germline ends. The germline gives CDR1 SGDLS, CDR2 YYNGEE. The CDR3 region has the DNA TGTGCCAGCAGCGTAGCTCGGGGGATAGCCTACAATGAGCAGTTCTTC. Residues: CASSVARGIAYNEQFF.